This T cell receptor beta chain originates from a study of identical twins. General study results and limits: Cross-sectional statistical analysis, not tracking of the same donors, underpinned the conclusions.

TCRdb reanalysed the 5' RACE reads using MiXCR and keeps one entry per CDR3 protein. The sample holds 400,000 or so distinct CDR3 sequences, about 10% seen once. Germline assignment: CDR1 MNHEY and CDR2 SVGAGI. This CDR3 has 15 residues. The V gene lost 7 bases and the J gene lost 0 bases, with 15 bases spanning the gap. Every donor was a healthy Caucasian. With respect to this clonotype: The antigen is undetermined.

V gene TRBV6-5 combines with J gene TRBJ1-2, with a weak D call TRBD1 (5 bases). The clonotype was recovered from a woman between 50 and 59 years old in good health. The sequencing sample was made of naive T cells sorted from blood. CDR3 DNA sequence: TGTGCCAGCACCGCATACCAGGGAGCTAACTATGGCTACACCTTC. This sequence encodes CASTAYQGANYGYTF.